Listed below are T cell receptor beta chains from one sample, sequenced in a study of T-cell reconstitution after alpha-beta-depleted transplantation in children. TCRdb itself ran the PCR reads through MiXCR, one entry per CDR3 protein. The table includes under 350,000 distinct CDR3 sequences, nearly 10% detected once. This specimen was PBMCs from the stem cell graft donor, taken from the stem cell graft. The source of these receptors is a human donor who donated a stem cell graft to a child with SCID. The CDR3 runs from the conserved cysteine through the conserved F or W. A D gene is named only where the DNA matches it firmly. The size field is filled for only some rows; it gives once, few, many or a size class.

j_call: TRBJ1-2; clone_size: few; v_call: TRBV5-6; d_call: TRBD1; cdr3_aa: CASSLDRGHGYTF; cdr3_nt: TGTGCCAGCAGCTTGGACAGGGGGCACGGCTACACCTTC
j_call: TRBJ2-3; clone_size: NA; v_call: TRBV4-1; d_call: NA; cdr3_aa: CASSQGVVGTDTQYF; cdr3_nt: TGCGCCAGCAGCCAAGGGGTGGTGGGCACAGATACGCAGTATTTT
j_call: TRBJ2-7; clone_size: many; v_call: TRBV12-3/TRBV12-4; d_call: NA; cdr3_aa: CASSPHWGEQYF; cdr3_nt: TGTGCCAGCAGTCCCCACTGGGGCGAGCAGTACTTC
j_call: TRBJ2-2; clone_size: few; v_call: TRBV3-1; d_call: NA; cdr3_aa: CASSQAVGRATGELFF; cdr3_nt: TGTGCCAGCAGCCAAGCGGTGGGCAGGGCAACCGGGGAGCTGTTTTTT
j_call: TRBJ1-3; clone_size: few; v_call: TRBV20-1; d_call: NA; cdr3_aa: CSARDLQSGNTIYF; cdr3_nt: TGCAGTGCTAGAGATCTACAGTCAGGAAACACCATATATTTT
j_call: TRBJ2-7; clone_size: few; v_call: TRBV2; d_call: NA; cdr3_aa: CASGFTGSSLEQYF; cdr3_nt: TGTGCCAGCGGATTTACCGGGAGCTCCCTCGAGCAGTACTTC
j_call: TRBJ2-7; clone_size: NA; v_call: TRBV23-1; d_call: NA; cdr3_aa: CASSLNGPSYEQYF; cdr3_nt: TGCGCCAGCAGTCTAAACGGACCTTCCTACGAGCAGTACTTC
j_call: TRBJ2-7; clone_size: many; v_call: TRBV14; d_call: TRBD1; cdr3_aa: CASSFPGTGPHEQYF; cdr3_nt: TGTGCCAGCAGCTTCCCCGGGACAGGGCCCCACGAGCAGTACTTC
j_call: TRBJ1-2; clone_size: NA; v_call: TRBV7-2; d_call: TRBD1; cdr3_aa: CASNAYTRTGNGYTF; cdr3_nt: TGTGCCAGCAACGCTTATACCCGGACAGGGAATGGCTACACCTTC
j_call: TRBJ2-1; clone_size: NA; v_call: TRBV7-7; d_call: TRBD2; cdr3_aa: CASSALAGANNEQFF; cdr3_nt: TGTGCTAGCAGCGCCCTAGCGGGGGCCAACAATGAGCAGTTCTTC
j_call: TRBJ1-2; clone_size: few; v_call: TRBV6-1; d_call: NA; cdr3_aa: CASSQGGDVYGYTF; cdr3_nt: TGTGCCAGCAGTCAGGGAGGAGACGTCTATGGCTACACCTTC
j_call: TRBJ1-5; clone_size: few; v_call: TRBV5-6; d_call: NA; cdr3_aa: CASMPPRGGWNQPQHF; cdr3_nt: TGTGCCAGCATGCCACCCCGGGGCGGGTGGAATCAGCCCCAGCATTTT
j_call: TRBJ2-2; clone_size: medium-sized; v_call: TRBV10-3; d_call: NA; cdr3_aa: CAISPAAVTGELFF; cdr3_nt: TGTGCCATCAGCCCGGCCGCGGTCACCGGGGAGCTGTTTTTT
j_call: TRBJ2-1; clone_size: NA; v_call: TRBV7-9; d_call: NA; cdr3_aa: CASSPRPAEYNEQFF; cdr3_nt: TGTGCCAGCAGTCCCCGCCCGGCCGAGTACAATGAGCAGTTCTTC
j_call: TRBJ2-5; clone_size: NA; v_call: TRBV12-5; d_call: NA; cdr3_aa: CASGSSEVYQETQYF; cdr3_nt: TGTGCTAGTGGTTCCTCCGAGGTATACCAAGAGACCCAGTACTTC
j_call: TRBJ2-1; clone_size: few; v_call: TRBV5-1; d_call: NA; cdr3_aa: CASSLGRLPYNEQFF; cdr3_nt: TGCGCCAGCAGCTTGGGGCGGCTCCCCTACAATGAGCAGTTCTTC
j_call: TRBJ1-2; clone_size: few; v_call: TRBV10-2; d_call: NA; cdr3_aa: CASSEKVNNYGYTF; cdr3_nt: TGCGCCAGCAGTGAGAAGGTCAATAACTATGGCTACACCTTC
j_call: TRBJ2-1; clone_size: few; v_call: TRBV5-1; d_call: NA; cdr3_aa: CASSYLGSSYNEQFF; cdr3_nt: TGCGCCAGCAGCTACCTCGGGAGCTCCTACAATGAGCAGTTCTTC
j_call: TRBJ2-3; clone_size: few; v_call: TRBV19; d_call: NA; cdr3_aa: CASSWRPGADTQYF; cdr3_nt: TGTGCCAGTAGTTGGAGACCGGGTGCAGATACGCAGTATTTT
j_call: TRBJ2-2; clone_size: NA; v_call: TRBV11-2; d_call: TRBD1; cdr3_aa: CASSLRQGNTGELFF; cdr3_nt: TGTGCCAGCAGCCTAAGACAGGGGAACACCGGGGAGCTGTTTTTT
j_call: TRBJ2-5; clone_size: few; v_call: TRBV5-1; d_call: NA; cdr3_aa: CASSLDAGAGVETQYF; cdr3_nt: TGCGCCAGCAGCTTGGACGCAGGGGCGGGGGTTGAGACCCAGTACTTC
j_call: TRBJ2-1; clone_size: NA; v_call: TRBV20-1; d_call: NA; cdr3_aa: CSASRTVGRRNEQFF; cdr3_nt: TGCAGTGCTAGTAGGACGGTAGGACGACGAAATGAGCAGTTCTTC
j_call: TRBJ2-1; clone_size: many; v_call: TRBV2; d_call: NA; cdr3_aa: CASSESNGWDLGNEQFF; cdr3_nt: TGTGCCAGCAGTGAATCTAATGGTTGGGATTTAGGCAATGAGCAGTTCTTC
j_call: TRBJ1-5; clone_size: few; v_call: TRBV27; d_call: NA; cdr3_aa: CASSFGPSNQPQHF; cdr3_nt: TGTGCCAGCAGTTTTGGGCCTTCCAATCAGCCCCAGCATTTT
j_call: TRBJ2-7; clone_size: NA; v_call: TRBV5-1; d_call: NA; cdr3_aa: CASSDHGGYEQYF; cdr3_nt: TGCGCCAGCAGCGATCATGGGGGTTACGAGCAGTACTTC
j_call: TRBJ2-3; clone_size: many; v_call: TRBV18; d_call: NA; cdr3_aa: CASASTDTQYF; cdr3_nt: TGTGCCAGCGCCTCGACAGATACGCAGTATTTT
j_call: TRBJ2-7; clone_size: few; v_call: TRBV6-1; d_call: NA; cdr3_aa: CASNAPSGTKSYEQYF; cdr3_nt: TGTGCCAGCAACGCCCCTTCCGGGACAAAATCCTACGAGCAGTACTTC
j_call: TRBJ2-1; clone_size: NA; v_call: TRBV14; d_call: NA; cdr3_aa: CASSQDLGSHNEQFF; cdr3_nt: TGTGCCAGCAGCCAAGATCTAGGCTCCCACAATGAGCAGTTCTTC
j_call: TRBJ1-5; clone_size: few; v_call: TRBV10-3; d_call: TRBD1; cdr3_aa: CAISDITTGGSNQPQHF; cdr3_nt: TGTGCCATCAGTGACATTACGACAGGGGGGAGCAATCAGCCCCAGCATTTT
j_call: TRBJ2-1; clone_size: few; v_call: TRBV19; d_call: NA; cdr3_aa: CASSGGDKSNEQFF; cdr3_nt: TGTGCCAGTAGTGGGGGGGACAAGAGCAATGAGCAGTTCTTC
j_call: TRBJ2-7; clone_size: few; v_call: TRBV15; d_call: NA; cdr3_aa: CATSRASFYEQYF; cdr3_nt: TGTGCCACCAGCAGAGCCAGTTTCTACGAGCAGTACTTC
j_call: TRBJ1-1; clone_size: NA; v_call: TRBV18; d_call: NA; cdr3_aa: CASSWGPQPEAFF; cdr3_nt: TGTGCCAGCTCATGGGGGCCCCAACCTGAAGCTTTCTTT
j_call: TRBJ2-1; clone_size: many; v_call: TRBV24-1; d_call: NA; cdr3_aa: CATSDSASTPYNEQFF; cdr3_nt: TGTGCCACCAGTGATTCGGCCTCAACCCCTTACAATGAGCAGTTCTTC
j_call: TRBJ2-1; clone_size: few; v_call: TRBV20-1; d_call: NA; cdr3_aa: CSARGANYNEQFF; cdr3_nt: TGCAGTGCTAGAGGGGCAAACTACAATGAGCAGTTCTTC
j_call: TRBJ1-1; clone_size: many; v_call: TRBV7-9; d_call: NA; cdr3_aa: CASGFSGTEAFF; cdr3_nt: TGTGCCAGCGGTTTTTCGGGCACTGAAGCTTTCTTT
j_call: TRBJ1-1; clone_size: NA; v_call: TRBV5-1; d_call: NA; cdr3_aa: CASSPKEGYTEAFF; cdr3_nt: TGCGCCAGCAGCCCGAAAGAAGGATACACTGAAGCTTTCTTT
j_call: TRBJ2-7; clone_size: few; v_call: TRBV7-2; d_call: TRBD1; cdr3_aa: CASSPGTGIEQYF; cdr3_nt: TGTGCCAGCAGCCCCGGGACAGGGATAGAGCAGTACTTC
j_call: TRBJ1-6; clone_size: NA; v_call: TRBV20-1; d_call: NA; cdr3_aa: CSASRSRGISPLHF; cdr3_nt: TGCAGTGCTTCGCGAAGCAGGGGTATTTCACCCCTCCACTTT
j_call: TRBJ2-3; clone_size: NA; v_call: TRBV10-3; d_call: NA; cdr3_aa: CAISEPLVGDADTQYF; cdr3_nt: TGTGCCATCAGTGAGCCCCTAGTGGGTGACGCAGATACGCAGTATTTT
j_call: TRBJ2-1; clone_size: few; v_call: TRBV5-1; d_call: NA; cdr3_aa: CASSLGGPESGHEQFF; cdr3_nt: TGCGCCAGCAGCTTGGGCGGCCCCGAGTCGGGGCATGAGCAGTTCTTC
j_call: TRBJ1-2; clone_size: NA; v_call: TRBV3-1; d_call: NA; cdr3_aa: CASSQGLTGVYGYTF; cdr3_nt: TGTGCCAGCAGCCAAGGCCTTACAGGAGTCTATGGCTACACCTTC
j_call: TRBJ2-5; clone_size: NA; v_call: TRBV10-3; d_call: NA; cdr3_aa: CAISESQGLAETQYF; cdr3_nt: TGTGCCATCAGTGAGTCGCAGGGATTAGCGGAGACCCAGTACTTC
j_call: TRBJ2-4; clone_size: NA; v_call: TRBV20-1; d_call: NA; cdr3_aa: CSAKDSGKNIQYF; cdr3_nt: TGCAGTGCGAAGGATTCCGGAAAAAACATTCAGTACTTC
j_call: TRBJ2-1; clone_size: many; v_call: TRBV14; d_call: TRBD1; cdr3_aa: CASSPFTGTGDNEQFF; cdr3_nt: TGTGCCAGCAGCCCTTTTACCGGGACAGGGGACAATGAGCAGTTCTTC
j_call: TRBJ2-5; clone_size: few; v_call: TRBV12-3/TRBV12-4; d_call: NA; cdr3_aa: CASSSSLDGQETQYF; cdr3_nt: TGTGCCAGCAGTTCTAGCCTCGACGGACAAGAGACCCAGTACTTC
j_call: TRBJ1-4; clone_size: few; v_call: TRBV5-1; d_call: NA; cdr3_aa: CASSEDRPAVEKLFF; cdr3_nt: TGCGCCAGCAGCGAGGACAGACCCGCAGTTGAAAAACTGTTTTTT
j_call: TRBJ1-1; clone_size: NA; v_call: TRBV27; d_call: TRBD1; cdr3_aa: CASSLISGQGLDTEAFF; cdr3_nt: TGTGCCAGCAGTTTAATTTCCGGACAGGGTCTCGACACTGAAGCTTTCTTT
j_call: TRBJ2-7; clone_size: NA; v_call: TRBV3-1; d_call: NA; cdr3_aa: CASSPTDNGEQYF; cdr3_nt: TGTGCCAGCAGCCCGACAGATAATGGAGAGCAGTACTTC